A selection of T cell receptor beta chains follows, all from one sample in a study of blood T cells in healthy people across ages. TCRdb redid the calling of the 5' RACE reads with MiXCR, one entry per CDR3 protein. The sample has roughly 1,700,000 distinct CDR3 sequences, under 30% seen once. Sequencing was done on a sample of blood. These receptors originate from a woman younger than 45 in good health. Both conserved end residues are part of each CDR3. D genes are given only for firm matches.

V gene: TRBV30; D gene: NA; CDR3 length: 12; J gene: TRBJ1-4; CDR3 protein: CAWRPGGEKLFF
V gene: TRBV12-3/TRBV12-4; D gene: NA; CDR3 length: 15; J gene: TRBJ2-2; CDR3 protein: CASTLGGTHTGELFF
V gene: TRBV6-5; D gene: NA; CDR3 length: 14; J gene: TRBJ1-4; CDR3 protein: CASSGRWGGEKLFF
V gene: TRBV4-2; D gene: NA; CDR3 length: 15; J gene: TRBJ2-5; CDR3 protein: CASSQEPLVYETQYF
V gene: TRBV4-1; D gene: TRBD2; CDR3 length: 16; J gene: TRBJ2-5; CDR3 protein: CASSPGTSGSDETQYF
V gene: TRBV28; D gene: NA; CDR3 length: 13; J gene: TRBJ2-5; CDR3 protein: CASTPTDQETQYF
V gene: TRBV15; D gene: NA; CDR3 length: 13; J gene: TRBJ2-4; CDR3 protein: CATRFTVPNEQYF
V gene: TRBV20-1; D gene: TRBD1; CDR3 length: 15; J gene: TRBJ1-5; CDR3 protein: CSARSGTGVNQPQHF
V gene: TRBV9; D gene: NA; CDR3 length: 15; J gene: TRBJ2-7; CDR3 protein: CASSVTGSSSYEQYF
V gene: TRBV12-5; D gene: NA; CDR3 length: 18; J gene: TRBJ2-1; CDR3 protein: CASGRLLDSFSSYNEQFF
V gene: TRBV24-1; D gene: TRBD1; CDR3 length: 15; J gene: TRBJ2-5; CDR3 protein: CATSDPRDRRETQYF
V gene: TRBV4-3; D gene: NA; CDR3 length: 14; J gene: TRBJ2-1; CDR3 protein: CASSQDQRGGEQFF
V gene: TRBV7-9; D gene: NA; CDR3 length: 14; J gene: TRBJ2-2; CDR3 protein: CASSSPPRDGERFF
V gene: TRBV28; D gene: NA; CDR3 length: 15; J gene: TRBJ2-1; CDR3 protein: CASSLGAPIYNEQFF
V gene: TRBV5-1; D gene: TRBD1; CDR3 length: 16; J gene: TRBJ1-2; CDR3 protein: CASSPTGDKNNYGYTF
V gene: TRBV3-1; D gene: NA; CDR3 length: 15; J gene: NA; CDR3 protein: CASSQDRSSRNEQYF
V gene: TRBV3-1; D gene: TRBD2; CDR3 length: 18; J gene: TRBJ2-3; CDR3 protein: CASSRRTRLASYTDTQYF
V gene: TRBV10-3; D gene: NA; CDR3 length: 17; J gene: TRBJ2-7; CDR3 protein: CAISEPRTPRSSYEQYF
V gene: TRBV5-1; D gene: NA; CDR3 length: 15; J gene: TRBJ2-5; CDR3 protein: CASSFTRGEGETQYF
V gene: TRBV5-1; D gene: NA; CDR3 length: 11; J gene: TRBJ2-6; CDR3 protein: CASSLAGFLTF